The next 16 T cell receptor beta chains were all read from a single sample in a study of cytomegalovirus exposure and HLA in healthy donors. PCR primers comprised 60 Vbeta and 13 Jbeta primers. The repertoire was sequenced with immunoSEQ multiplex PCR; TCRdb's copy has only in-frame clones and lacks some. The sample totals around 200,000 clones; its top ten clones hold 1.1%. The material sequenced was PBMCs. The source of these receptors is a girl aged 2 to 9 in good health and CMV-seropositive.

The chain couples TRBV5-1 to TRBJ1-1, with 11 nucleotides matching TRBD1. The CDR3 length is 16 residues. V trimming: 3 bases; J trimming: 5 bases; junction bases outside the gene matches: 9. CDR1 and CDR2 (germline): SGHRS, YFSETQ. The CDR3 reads CASSWRTGGAGTEAFF. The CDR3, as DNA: TGCGCCAGCAGCTGGAGGACAGGGGGCGCGGGGACTGAAGCTTTCTTT.

The CDR3 loop reads CASSEGPGRIAEAFF. DNA for the CDR3: TGTGCCAGCAGCGAAGGGCCGGGGAGGATCGCTGAAGCTTTCTTT. The chain carries TRBV7-9 and TRBJ1-1; D remains ambiguous. CDR1 is SEHNR, CDR2 FQNEAQ, per germline (reference sequence). The CDR3 length is 15 residues. Trimming removed 5 bases at V and 6 bases at J, with 19 bases between.

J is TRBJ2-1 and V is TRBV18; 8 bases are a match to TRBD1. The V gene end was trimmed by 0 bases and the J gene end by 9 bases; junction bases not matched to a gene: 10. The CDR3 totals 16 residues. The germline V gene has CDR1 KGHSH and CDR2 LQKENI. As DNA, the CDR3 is TGTGCCAGCTCACCACCGGACAGGGAAGGATATGGTGAGCAGTTCTTC. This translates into CASSPPDREGYGEQFF.

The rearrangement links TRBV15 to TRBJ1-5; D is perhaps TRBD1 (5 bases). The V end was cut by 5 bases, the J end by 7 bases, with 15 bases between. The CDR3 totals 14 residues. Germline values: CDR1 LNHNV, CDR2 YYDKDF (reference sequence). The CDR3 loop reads CATSGQGARQPQHF. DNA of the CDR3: TGTGCCACCAGCGGTCAGGGTGCACGCCAGCCCCAGCATTTT. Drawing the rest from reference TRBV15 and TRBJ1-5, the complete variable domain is DAMVIQNPRYQVTQFGKPVTLSCSQTLNHNVMYWYQQKSSQAPKLLFHYYDKDFNNEADTPDNFQSRRPNTSFCFLDIRSPGLGDTAMYLCATSGQGARQPQHFGDGTRLSIL.

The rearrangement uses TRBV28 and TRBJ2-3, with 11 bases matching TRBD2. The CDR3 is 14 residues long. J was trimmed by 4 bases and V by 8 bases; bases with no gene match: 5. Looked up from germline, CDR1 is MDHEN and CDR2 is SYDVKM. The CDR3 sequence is CASYTSGSADTQYF. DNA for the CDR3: TGTGCCAGCTACACTAGCGGGAGTGCAGATACGCAGTATTTT. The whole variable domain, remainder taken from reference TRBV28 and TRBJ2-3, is DVKVTQSSRYLVKRTGEKVFLECVQDMDHENMFWYRQDPGLGLRLIYFSYDVKMKEKGDIPEGYSVSREKKERFSLILESASTNQTSMYLCASYTSGSADTQYFGPGTRLTVL.

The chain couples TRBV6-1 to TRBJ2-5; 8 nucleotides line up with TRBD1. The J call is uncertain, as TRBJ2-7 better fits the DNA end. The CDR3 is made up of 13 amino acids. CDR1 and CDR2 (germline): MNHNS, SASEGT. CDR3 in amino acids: CASSAKTGGEQYF. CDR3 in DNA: TGTGCCAGCAGTGCAAAAACAGGGGGCGAGCAGTACTTC.

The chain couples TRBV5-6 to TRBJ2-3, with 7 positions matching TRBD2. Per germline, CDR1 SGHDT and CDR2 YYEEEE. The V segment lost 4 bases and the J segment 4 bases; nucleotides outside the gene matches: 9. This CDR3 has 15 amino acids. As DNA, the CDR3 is TGTGCCAGCAGCCGTACTGGAACTAGCGCAGATACGCAGTATTTT. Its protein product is CASSRTGTSADTQYF.

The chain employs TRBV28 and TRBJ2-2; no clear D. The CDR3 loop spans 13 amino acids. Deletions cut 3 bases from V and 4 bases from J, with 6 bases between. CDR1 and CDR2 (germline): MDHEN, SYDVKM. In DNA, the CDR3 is TGTGCCAGCAGTTTTCTCTCCACCGGGGAGCTGTTTTTT. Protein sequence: CASSFLSTGELFF.

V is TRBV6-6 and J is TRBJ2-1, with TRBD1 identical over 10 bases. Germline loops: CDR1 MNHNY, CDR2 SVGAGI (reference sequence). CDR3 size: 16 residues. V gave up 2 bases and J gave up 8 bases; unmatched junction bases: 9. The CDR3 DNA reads TGTGCCAGCAGTTACGCCACCGGGACAGGGGTGGATGAGCAGTTCTTC. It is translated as CASSYATGTGVDEQFF.

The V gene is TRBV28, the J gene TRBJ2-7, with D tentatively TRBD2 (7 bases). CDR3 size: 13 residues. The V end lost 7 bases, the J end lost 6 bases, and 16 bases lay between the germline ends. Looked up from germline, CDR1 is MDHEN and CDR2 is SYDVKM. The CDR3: CASTRGAYPEQYF. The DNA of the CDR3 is TGTGCCAGCACCCGGGGGGCTTACCCCGAGCAGTACTTC.

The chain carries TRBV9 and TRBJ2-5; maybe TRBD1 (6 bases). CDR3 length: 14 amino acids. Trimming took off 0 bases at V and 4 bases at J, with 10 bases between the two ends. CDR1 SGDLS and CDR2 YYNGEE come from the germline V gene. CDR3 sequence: CASSVDVGGETQYF. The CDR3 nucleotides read TGTGCCAGCAGCGTAGATGTAGGGGGAGAGACCCAGTACTTC.

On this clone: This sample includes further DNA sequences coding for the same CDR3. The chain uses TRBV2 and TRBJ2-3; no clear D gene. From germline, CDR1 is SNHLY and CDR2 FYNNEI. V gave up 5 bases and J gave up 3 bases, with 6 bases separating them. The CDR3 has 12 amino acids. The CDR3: CASSSLTDTQYF. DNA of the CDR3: TGTGCCAGCAGTTCTTTAACAGATACGCAGTATTTT.

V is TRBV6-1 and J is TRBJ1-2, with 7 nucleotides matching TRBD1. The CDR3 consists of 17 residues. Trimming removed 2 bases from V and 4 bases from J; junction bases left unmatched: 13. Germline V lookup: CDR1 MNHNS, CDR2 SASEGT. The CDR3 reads CASSEILARDSTYGYTF. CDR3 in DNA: TGTGCCAGCAGTGAAATTTTGGCTCGGGACAGCACCTATGGCTACACCTTC.

The CDR3 nucleotides are TGCGCCAGCAGCCAAGAGGCGCAGGCACCGGGACTAGCCTACGAGCAGTACTTC. The encoded protein is CASSQEAQAPGLAYEQYF. V usage is TRBV4-1 and J usage is TRBJ2-5; 8 bases fit TRBD2. The DNA end favors TRBJ2-7, so the J call may be wrong. CDR1 MGHRA and CDR2 YSYEKL come from the germline V gene. The CDR3 extends over 18 amino acids.

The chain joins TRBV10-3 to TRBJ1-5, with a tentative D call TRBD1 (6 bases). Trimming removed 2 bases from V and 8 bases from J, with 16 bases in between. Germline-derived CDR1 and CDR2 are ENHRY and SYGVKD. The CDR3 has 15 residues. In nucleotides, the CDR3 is TGTGCCATCAGTGAGGGGAAGGGGGAGAGGGAGCCCCAGCATTTT. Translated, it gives CAISEGKGEREPQHF.

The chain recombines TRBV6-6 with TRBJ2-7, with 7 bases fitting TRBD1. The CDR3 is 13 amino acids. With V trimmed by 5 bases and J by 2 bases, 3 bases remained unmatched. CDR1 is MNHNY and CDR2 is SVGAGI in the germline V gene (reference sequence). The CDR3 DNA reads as TGTGCCAGCAGTGACAGGGTTGCCTACGAGCAGTACTTC. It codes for CASSDRVAYEQYF.